A single T cell receptor beta chain is shown here with its context. The data were taken from a study of blood T cell repertoires in COVID-19. The CDR3 has 17 residues. Trimming took off 0 bases at V and 4 bases at J, with 16 bases between the two ends. Germline assignment: CDR1 SGDLS and CDR2 YYNGEE. Here immunoSEQ multiplex PCR was the method, and the copy in TCRdb shows in-frame clones only, minus some. The sample has approximately 400,000 clones, 70% to 90% seen once; the top ten hold under 1.5%. The chain recombines TRBV9 with TRBJ2-2, with D perhaps matching TRBD2 (5 bases). The origin of this receptor is a man aged 25 to 40 who had recovered from COVID-19. Sequencing was carried out using PBMCs or T cells enriched from blood (not recorded which). CDR3 coding DNA: TGTGCCAGCAGCGTAGCGGGTTCTAGCCGGGTCACCGGGGAGCTGTTTTTT. It specifies CASSVAGSSRVTGELFF.